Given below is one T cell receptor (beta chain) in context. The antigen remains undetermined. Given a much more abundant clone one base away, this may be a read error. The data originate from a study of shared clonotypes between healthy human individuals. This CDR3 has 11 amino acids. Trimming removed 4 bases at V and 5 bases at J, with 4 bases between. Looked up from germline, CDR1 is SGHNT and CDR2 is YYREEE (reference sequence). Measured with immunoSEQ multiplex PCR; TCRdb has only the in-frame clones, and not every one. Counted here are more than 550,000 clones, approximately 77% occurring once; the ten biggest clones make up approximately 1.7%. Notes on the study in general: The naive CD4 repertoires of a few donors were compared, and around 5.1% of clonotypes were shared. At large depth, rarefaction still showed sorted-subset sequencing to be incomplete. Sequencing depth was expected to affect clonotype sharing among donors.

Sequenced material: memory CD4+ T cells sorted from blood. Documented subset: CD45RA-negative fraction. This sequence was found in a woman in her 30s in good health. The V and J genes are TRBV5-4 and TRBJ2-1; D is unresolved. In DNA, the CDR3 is TGTGCCAGCAGCACCCACAATGAGCAGTTCTTC. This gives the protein CASSTHNEQFF.